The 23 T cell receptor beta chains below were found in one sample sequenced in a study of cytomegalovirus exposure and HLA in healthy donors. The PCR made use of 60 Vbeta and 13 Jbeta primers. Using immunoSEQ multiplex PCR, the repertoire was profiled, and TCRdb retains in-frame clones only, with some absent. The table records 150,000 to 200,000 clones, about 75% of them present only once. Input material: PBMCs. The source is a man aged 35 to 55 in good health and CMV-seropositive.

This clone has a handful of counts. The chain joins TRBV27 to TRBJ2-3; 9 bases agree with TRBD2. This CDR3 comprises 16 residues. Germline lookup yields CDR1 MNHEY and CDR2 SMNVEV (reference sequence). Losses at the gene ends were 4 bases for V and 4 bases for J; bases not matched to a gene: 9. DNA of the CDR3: TGTGCCAGCAGTTCGGGAGCGGGAGGTAACGCAGATACGCAGTATTTT. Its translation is CASSSGAGGNADTQYF.

The CDR3 loop is CASSKTSGSATDTQYF. DNA of the CDR3: TGCGCCAGCAGCAAGACTAGCGGGAGTGCCACAGATACGCAGTATTTT. V gene TRBV5-1 combines with J gene TRBJ2-3; the match to TRBD2 covers 12 bases. Germline V gene sequence: CDR1 SGHRS, CDR2 YFSETQ. The ends lost 4 bases at V and 2 bases at J; junction bases unmatched: 5. This CDR3 spans 16 amino acids.

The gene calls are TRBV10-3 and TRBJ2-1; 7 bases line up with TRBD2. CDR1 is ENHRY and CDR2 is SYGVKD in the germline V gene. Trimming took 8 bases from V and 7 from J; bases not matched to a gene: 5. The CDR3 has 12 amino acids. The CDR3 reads CAIAGSGNEQFF. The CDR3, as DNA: TGTGCCATCGCGGGTAGCGGGAATGAGCAGTTCTTC.

CDR3 in DNA: TGTGCCAGCAGCCGGGACAGGGGAAACACAGATACGCAGTATTTT. Translation: CASSRDRGNTDTQYF. V usage is TRBV7-9 and J usage is TRBJ2-3; 10 bases align to TRBD1. V was pared by 5 bases and J by 2 bases, with 4 bases of the junction left unmatched. From germline, CDR1 is SEHNR and CDR2 FQNEAQ (reference sequence). The CDR3 loop spans 15 amino acids.

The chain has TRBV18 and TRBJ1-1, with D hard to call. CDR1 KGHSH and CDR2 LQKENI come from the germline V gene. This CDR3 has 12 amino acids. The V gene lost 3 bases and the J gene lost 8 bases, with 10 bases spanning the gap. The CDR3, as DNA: TGTGCCAGCTCACCGATCACAGAAGAAGCTTTCTTT. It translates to CASSPITEEAFF.

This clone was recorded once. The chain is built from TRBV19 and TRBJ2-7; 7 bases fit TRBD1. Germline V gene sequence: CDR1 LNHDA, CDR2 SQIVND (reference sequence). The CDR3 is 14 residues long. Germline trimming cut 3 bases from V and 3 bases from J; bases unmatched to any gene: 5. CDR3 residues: CASSMITGDYEQYF. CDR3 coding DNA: TGTGCCAGTAGTATGATTACAGGGGACTACGAGCAGTACTTC.

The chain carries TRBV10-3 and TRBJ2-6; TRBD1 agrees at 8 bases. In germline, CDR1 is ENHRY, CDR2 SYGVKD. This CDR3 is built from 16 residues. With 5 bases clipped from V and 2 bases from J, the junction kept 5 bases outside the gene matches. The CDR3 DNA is TGTGCCATCAGTCGGACAGGGATCGCTGGGGCCAACGTCCTGACTTTC. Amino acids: CAISRTGIAGANVLTF.

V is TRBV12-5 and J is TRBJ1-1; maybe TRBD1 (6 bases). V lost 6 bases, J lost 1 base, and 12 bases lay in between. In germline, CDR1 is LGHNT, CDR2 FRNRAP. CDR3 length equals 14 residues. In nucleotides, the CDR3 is TGTGCTAGTGGCCCCGGGACACCGAACACTGAAGCTTTCTTT. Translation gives CASGPGTPNTEAFF.

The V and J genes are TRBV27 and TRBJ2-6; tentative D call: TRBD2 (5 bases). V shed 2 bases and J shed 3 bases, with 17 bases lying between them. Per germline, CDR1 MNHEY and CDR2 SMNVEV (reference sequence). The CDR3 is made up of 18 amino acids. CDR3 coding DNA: TGTGCCAGCAGTTTAGCGGTGATCGCGGGCATTGGGGCCAACGTCCTGACTTTC. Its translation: CASSLAVIAGIGANVLTF.

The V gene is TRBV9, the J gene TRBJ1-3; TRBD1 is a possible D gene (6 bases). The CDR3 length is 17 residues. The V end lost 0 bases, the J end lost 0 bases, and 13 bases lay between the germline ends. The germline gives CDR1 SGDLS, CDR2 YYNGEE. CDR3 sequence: CASSVEWTDYSGNTIYF. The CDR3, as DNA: TGTGCCAGCAGCGTAGAATGGACAGACTACTCTGGAAACACCATATATTTT.

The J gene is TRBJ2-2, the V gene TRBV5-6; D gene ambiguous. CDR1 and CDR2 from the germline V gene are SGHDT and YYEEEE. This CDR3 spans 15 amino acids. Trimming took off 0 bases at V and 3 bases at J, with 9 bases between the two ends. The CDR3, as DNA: TGTGCCAGCAGCTTGGTAGTAGGAGACACCGGGGAGCTGTTTTTT. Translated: CASSLVVGDTGELFF.

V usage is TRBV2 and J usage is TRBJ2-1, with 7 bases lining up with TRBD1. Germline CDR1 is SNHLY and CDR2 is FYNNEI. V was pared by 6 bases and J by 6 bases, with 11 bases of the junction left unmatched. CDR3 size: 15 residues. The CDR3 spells CASRYRGAAGNEQFF. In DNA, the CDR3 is TGTGCCAGCAGGTACAGGGGTGCGGCAGGCAATGAGCAGTTCTTC.

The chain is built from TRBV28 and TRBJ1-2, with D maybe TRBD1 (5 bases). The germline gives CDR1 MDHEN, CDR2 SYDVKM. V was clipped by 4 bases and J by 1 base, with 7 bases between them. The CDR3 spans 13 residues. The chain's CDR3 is CASSSGHNYGYTF. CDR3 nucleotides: TGTGCCAGCAGTTCCGGACATAACTATGGCTACACCTTC.

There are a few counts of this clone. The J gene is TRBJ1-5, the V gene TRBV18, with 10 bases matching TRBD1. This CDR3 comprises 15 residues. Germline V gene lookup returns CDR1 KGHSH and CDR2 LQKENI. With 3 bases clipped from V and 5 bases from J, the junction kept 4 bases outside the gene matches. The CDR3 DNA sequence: TGTGCCAGCTCACCTTCCGGGACAGGGGATCAGCCCCAGCATTTT. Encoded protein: CASSPSGTGDQPQHF.

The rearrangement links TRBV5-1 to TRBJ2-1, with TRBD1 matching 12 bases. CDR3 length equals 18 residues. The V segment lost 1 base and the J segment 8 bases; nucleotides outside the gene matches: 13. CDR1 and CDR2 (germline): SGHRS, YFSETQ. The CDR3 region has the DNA TGCGCCAGCAGCTTGATTGCATGGGACAGGGGGCTGGTCGATGAGCAGTTCTTC. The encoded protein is CASSLIAWDRGLVDEQFF.

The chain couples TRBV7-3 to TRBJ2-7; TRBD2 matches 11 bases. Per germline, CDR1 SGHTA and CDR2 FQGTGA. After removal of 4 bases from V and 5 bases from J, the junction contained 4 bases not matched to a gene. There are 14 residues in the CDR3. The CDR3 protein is CASSSGLAGDEQYF. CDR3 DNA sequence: TGTGCCAGCAGCTCCGGACTAGCGGGCGACGAGCAGTACTTC. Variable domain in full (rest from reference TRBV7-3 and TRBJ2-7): GAGVSQTPSNKVTEKGKYVELRCDPISGHTALYWYRQSLGQGPEFLIYFQGTGAADDSGLPNDRFFAVRPEGSVSTLKIQRTERGDSAVYLCASSSGLAGDEQYFGPGTRLTVT.

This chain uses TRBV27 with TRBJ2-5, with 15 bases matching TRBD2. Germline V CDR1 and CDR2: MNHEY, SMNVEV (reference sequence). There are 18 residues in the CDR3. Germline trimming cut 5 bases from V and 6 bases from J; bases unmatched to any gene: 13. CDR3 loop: CASSLQGLAGGKGQTQYF. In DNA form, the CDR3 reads TGTGCCAGCAGTCTACAGGGACTAGCGGGAGGCAAGGGCCAGACCCAGTACTTC.

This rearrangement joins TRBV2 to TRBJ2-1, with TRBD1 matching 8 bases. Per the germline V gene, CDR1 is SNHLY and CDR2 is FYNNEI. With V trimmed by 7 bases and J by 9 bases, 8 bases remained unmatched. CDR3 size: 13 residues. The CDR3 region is CASTVIDRGEQFF. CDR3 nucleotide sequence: TGTGCCAGCACCGTAATCGACAGGGGTGAGCAGTTCTTC.

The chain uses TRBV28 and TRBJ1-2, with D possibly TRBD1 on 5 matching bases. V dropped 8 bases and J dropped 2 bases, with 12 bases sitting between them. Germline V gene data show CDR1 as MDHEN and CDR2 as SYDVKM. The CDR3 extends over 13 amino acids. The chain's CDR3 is CASALGQNYGYTF. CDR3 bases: TGTGCCAGCGCCCTGGGGCAAAACTATGGCTACACCTTC.

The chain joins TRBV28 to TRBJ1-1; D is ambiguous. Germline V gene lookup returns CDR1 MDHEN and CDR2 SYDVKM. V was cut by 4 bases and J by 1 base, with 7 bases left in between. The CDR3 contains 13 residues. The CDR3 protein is CASSSNTNTEAFF. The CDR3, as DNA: TGTGCCAGCAGTTCGAACACGAACACTGAAGCTTTCTTT.

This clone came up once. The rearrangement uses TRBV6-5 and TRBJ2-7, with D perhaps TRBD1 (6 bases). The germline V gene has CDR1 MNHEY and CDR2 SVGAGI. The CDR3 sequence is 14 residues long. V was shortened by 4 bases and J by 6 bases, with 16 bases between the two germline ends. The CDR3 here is CASSSGTLTREQYF. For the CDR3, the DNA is TGTGCCAGCAGTTCGGGGACATTGACGCGCGAGCAGTACTTC.

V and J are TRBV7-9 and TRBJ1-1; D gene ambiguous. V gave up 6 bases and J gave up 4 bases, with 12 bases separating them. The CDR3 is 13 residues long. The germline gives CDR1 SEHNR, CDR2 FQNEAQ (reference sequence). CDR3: CASSPEGPTEAFF. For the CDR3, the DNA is TGTGCCAGCAGTCCGGAGGGTCCCACTGAAGCTTTCTTT.

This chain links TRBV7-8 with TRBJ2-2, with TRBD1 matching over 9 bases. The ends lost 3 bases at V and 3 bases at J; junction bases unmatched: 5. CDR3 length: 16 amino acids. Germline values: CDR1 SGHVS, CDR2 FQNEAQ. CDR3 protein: CASSLRTGVYTGELFF. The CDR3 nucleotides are TGTGCCAGCAGCTTGAGGACAGGGGTTTACACCGGGGAGCTGTTTTTT.